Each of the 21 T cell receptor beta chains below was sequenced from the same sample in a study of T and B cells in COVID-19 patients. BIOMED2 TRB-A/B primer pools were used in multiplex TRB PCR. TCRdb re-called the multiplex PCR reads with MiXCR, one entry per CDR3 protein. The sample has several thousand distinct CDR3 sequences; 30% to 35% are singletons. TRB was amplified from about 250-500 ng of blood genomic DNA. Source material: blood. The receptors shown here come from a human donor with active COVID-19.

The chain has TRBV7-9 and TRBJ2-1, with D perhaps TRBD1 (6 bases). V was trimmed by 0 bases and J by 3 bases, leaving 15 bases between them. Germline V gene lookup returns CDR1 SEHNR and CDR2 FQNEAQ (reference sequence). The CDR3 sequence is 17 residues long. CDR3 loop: CASSLAGVGRGYNEQFF. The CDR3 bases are TGTGCCAGCAGCTTAGCGGGAGTGGGCAGGGGCTACAATGAGCAGTTCTTC.

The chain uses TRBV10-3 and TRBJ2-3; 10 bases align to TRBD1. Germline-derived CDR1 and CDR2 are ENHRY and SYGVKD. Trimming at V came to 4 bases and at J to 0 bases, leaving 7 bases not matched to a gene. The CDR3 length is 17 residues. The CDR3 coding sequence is TGTGCCATCAGTGGCGCCGGGACAGGGGCTAGCACAGATACGCAGTATTTT. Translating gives CAISGAGTGASTDTQYF.

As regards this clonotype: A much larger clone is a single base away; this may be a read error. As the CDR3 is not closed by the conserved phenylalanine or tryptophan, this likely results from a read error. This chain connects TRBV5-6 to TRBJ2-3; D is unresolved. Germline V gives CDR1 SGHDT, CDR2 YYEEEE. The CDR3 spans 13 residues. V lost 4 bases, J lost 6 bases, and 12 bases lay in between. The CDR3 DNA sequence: TGTGCCAGCAGCCTACACCACGCCGATACGCAGTATTTA. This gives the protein CASSLHHADTQYL.

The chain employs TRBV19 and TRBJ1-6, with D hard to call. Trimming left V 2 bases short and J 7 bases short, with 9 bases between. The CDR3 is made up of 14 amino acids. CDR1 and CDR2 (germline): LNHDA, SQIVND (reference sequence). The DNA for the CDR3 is TGTGCCAGTAGTATAAAAGGGCGCAATTCACCCCTCCACTTT. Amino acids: CASSIKGRNSPLHF.

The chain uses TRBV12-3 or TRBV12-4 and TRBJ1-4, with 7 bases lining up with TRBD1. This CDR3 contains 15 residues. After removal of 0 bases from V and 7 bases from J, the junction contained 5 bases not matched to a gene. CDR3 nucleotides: TGTGCCAGCAGTTTAGCTCAGGGGGGCGGTGAAAAACTGTTTTTT. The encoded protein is CASSLAQGGGEKLFF.

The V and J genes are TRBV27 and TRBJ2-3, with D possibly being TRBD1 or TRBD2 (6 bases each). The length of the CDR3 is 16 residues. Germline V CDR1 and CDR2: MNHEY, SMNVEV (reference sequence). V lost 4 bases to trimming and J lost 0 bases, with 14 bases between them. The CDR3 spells CASSSGDFVSTDTQYF. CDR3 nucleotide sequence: TGTGCCAGCAGTTCAGGGGACTTTGTGAGCACAGATACGCAGTATTTT.

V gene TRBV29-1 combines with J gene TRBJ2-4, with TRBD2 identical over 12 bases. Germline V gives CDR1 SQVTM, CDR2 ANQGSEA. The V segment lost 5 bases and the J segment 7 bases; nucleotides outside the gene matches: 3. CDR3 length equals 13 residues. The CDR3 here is CSVIGTSGNIQYF. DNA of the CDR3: TGCAGCGTTATTGGGACTAGCGGGAACATTCAGTACTTC.

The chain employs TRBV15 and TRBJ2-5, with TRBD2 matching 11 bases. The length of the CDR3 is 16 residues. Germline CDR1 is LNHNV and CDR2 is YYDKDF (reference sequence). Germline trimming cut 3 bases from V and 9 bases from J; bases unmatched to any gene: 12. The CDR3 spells CATSSLLSGGGESQYF. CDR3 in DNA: TGTGCCACCAGCAGCTTGCTTAGCGGGGGGGGCGAGTCCCAGTACTTC. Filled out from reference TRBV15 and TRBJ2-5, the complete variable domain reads DAMVIQNPRYQVTQFGKPVTLSCSQTLNHNVMYWYQQKSSQAPKLLFHYYDKDFNNEADTPDNFQSRRPNTSFCFLDIRSPGLGDTAMYLCATSSLLSGGGESQYFGPGTRLLVL.

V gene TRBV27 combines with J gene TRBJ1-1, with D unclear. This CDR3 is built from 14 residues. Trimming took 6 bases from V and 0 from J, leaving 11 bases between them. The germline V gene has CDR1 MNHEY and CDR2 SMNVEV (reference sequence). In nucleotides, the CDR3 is TGTGCCAGCAGCCCCCGGACGGTGAACACTGAAGCTTTCTTT. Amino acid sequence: CASSPRTVNTEAFF.

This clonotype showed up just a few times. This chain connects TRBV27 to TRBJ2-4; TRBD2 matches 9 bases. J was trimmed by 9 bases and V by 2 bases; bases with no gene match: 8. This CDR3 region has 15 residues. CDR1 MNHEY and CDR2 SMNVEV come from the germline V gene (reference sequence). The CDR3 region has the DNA TGTGCCAGCAGTTTAAAGGCGGGGGGGCCGAGCATTCAGTACTTC. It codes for CASSLKAGGPSIQYF.

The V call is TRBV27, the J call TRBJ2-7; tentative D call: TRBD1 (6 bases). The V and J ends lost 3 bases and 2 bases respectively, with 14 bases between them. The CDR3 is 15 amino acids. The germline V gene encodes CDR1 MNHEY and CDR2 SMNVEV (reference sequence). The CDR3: CASSFGVKGAYEQYV. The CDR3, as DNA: TGTGCCAGCAGTTTTGGGGTGAAGGGGGCCTACGAGCAGTACGTC.

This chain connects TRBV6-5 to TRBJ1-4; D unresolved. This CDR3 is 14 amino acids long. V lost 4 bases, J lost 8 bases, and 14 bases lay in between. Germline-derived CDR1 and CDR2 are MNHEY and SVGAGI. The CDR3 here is CASSFTGREEKLFF. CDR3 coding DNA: TGTGCCAGCAGTTTTACCGGACGGGAGGAAAAACTGTTTTTT.

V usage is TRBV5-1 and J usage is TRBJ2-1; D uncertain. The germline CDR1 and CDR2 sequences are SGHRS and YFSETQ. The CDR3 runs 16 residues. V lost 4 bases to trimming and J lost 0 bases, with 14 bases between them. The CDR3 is CASSQDTTSSYNEQFF. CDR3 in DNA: TGCGCCAGCAGCCAAGATACAACAAGCTCCTACAATGAGCAGTTCTTC.

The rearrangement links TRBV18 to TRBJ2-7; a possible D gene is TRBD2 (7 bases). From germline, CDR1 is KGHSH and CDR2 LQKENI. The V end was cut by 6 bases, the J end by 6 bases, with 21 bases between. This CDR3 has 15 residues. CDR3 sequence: CASSPKGGGALEQYF. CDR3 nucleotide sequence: TGTGCCAGCTCCCCCAAAGGGGGGGGGGCCCTCGAGCAGTACTTC.

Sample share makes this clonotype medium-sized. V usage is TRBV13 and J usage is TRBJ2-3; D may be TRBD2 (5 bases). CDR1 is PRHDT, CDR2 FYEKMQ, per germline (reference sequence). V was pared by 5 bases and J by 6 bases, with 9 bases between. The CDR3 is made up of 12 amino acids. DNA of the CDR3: TGTGCCAGCAGCGAGGGTAGGGATACGCAGTATTTT. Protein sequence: CASSEGRDTQYF.

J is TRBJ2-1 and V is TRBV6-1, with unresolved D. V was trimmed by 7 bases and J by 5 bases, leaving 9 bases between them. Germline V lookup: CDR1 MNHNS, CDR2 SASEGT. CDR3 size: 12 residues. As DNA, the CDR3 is TGTGCCAGCACTGAGTTCCACAATGAGCAGTTCTTC. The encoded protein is CASTEFHNEQFF.

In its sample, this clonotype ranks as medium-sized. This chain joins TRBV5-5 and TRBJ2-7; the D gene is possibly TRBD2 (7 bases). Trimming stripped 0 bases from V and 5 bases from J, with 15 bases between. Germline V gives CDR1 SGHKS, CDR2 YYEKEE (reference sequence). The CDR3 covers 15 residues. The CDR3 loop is CASSLAVGGGDEQYF. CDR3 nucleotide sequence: TGTGCCAGCAGCTTGGCCGTAGGAGGGGGGGACGAGCAGTACTTC.

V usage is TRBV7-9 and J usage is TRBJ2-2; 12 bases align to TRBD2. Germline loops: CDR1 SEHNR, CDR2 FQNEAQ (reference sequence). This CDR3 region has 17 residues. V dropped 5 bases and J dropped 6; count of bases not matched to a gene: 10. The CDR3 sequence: CASSPPSGGGTPGELFF. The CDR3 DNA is TGTGCCAGCAGCCCCCCTAGCGGGGGGGGCACTCCCGGGGAGCTGTTTTTT. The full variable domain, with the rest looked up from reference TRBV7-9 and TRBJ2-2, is DTGVSQNPRHKITKRGQNVTFRCDPISEHNRLYWYRQTLGQGPEFLTYFQNEAQLEKSRLLSDRFSAERPKGSFSTLEIQRTEQGDSAMYLCASSPPSGGGTPGELFFGEGSRLTVL.

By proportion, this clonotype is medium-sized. CDR3 coding DNA: TGTGCCAGCAGTTATCGGGGCAGCCCTAATGAAAAACTGTTTTTT. Protein product: CASSYRGSPNEKLFF. V is TRBV6-5 and J is TRBJ1-4; a weak D match, TRBD1 (5 bases). CDR3 length equals 15 residues. The germline CDR1 and CDR2 sequences are MNHEY and SVGAGI. Trimming stripped 3 bases from V and 3 bases from J, with 11 bases between.

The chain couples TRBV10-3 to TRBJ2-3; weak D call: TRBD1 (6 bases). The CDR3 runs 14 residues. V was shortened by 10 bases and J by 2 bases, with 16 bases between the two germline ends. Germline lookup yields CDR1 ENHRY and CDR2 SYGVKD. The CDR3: CATLQGKLTDTQYF. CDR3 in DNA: TGTGCCACCCTACAGGGCAAACTCACAGATACGCAGTATTTT.

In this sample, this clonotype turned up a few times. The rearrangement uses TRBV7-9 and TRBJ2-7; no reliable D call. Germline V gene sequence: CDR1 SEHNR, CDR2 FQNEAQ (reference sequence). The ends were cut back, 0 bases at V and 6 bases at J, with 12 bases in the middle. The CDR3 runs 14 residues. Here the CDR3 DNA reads TGTGCCAGCAGCTTAGCGCGGCAGAACGGCGAGCAGTACTTC. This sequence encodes CASSLARQNGEQYF.